This T cell receptor beta chain derives from a study of blood T cell repertoires in COVID-19. Study as a whole: Acute-phase and convalescent COVID-19 samples originated in the United States, Italy and Spain. Nucleic acid was either cDNA or gDNA, and it came from T cells, B-cell-depleted T cells, or PBMCs.

Original processing methods: Estimation of nucleated cell counts was performed using reference gene primer amplification. The repertoire was sequenced with immunoSEQ multiplex PCR; TCRdb's copy has only in-frame clones and lacks some. That table furnishes V, J and clone size, whereas the DNA furnished D and trimming. The sample has roughly 190,000 clones, 75% to 90% seen once; the top ten hold roughly 8.2%. The germline gives CDR1 MNHEY, CDR2 SVGEGT. The CDR3 covers 11 residues. Trimming shortened V by 6 bases and J by 16 bases, and 16 bases separated the two germline ends. The V gene is TRBV6-2 or TRBV6-3, the J gene TRBJ2-1; D is unresolved. Sequences were obtained from peripheral blood. The source of this sequence is a woman aged 55-70 years with acute or convalescent COVID-19. CDR3 in amino acids: CASSLPKRGFF. Here the CDR3 DNA reads TGTGCCAGCAGCTTACCGAAACGAGGATTCTTC.